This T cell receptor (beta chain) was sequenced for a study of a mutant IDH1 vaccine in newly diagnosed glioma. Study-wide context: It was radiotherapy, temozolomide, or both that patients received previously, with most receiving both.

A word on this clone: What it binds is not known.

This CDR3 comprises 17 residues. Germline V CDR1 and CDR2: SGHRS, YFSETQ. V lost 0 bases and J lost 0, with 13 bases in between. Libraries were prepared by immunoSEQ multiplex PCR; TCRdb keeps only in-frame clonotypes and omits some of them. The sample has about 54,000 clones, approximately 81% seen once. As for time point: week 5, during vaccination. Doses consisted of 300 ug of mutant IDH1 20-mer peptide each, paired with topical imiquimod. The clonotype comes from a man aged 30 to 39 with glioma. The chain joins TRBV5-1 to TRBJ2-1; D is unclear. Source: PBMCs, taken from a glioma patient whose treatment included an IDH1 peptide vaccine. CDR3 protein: CASSLVPGPGSYNEQFF. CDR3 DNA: TGCGCCAGCAGCTTGGTCCCTGGGCCAGGCTCCTACAATGAGCAGTTCTTC.